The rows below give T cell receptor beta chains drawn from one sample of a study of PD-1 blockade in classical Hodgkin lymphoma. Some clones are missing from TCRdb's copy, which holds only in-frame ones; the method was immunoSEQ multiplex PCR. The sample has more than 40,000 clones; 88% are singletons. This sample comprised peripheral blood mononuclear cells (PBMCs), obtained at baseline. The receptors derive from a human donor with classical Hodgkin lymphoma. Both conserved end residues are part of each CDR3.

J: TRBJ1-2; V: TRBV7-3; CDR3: CASSLNPTGMGYTF
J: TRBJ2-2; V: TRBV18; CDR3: CASSPYLPGAGGELFF
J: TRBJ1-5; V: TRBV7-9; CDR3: CASSLAGFNQPQHF
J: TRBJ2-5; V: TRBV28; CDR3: CASSSEGGQETQYF
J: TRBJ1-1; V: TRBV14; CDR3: CASSQDVRFNTEAFF
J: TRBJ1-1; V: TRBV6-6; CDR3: CASRVELNTEAFF
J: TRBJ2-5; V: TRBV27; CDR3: CATMFRVANQETQYF
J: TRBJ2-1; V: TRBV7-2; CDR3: CASSTGGGRVSYNEQFF
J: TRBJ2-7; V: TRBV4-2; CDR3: CASSQERAVDEQYF
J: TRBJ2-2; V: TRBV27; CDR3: CASRRGPSTGTGATGELFF
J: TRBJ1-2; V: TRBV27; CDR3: CASSPGGRVTGYTF
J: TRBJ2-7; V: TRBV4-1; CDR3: CASSQEEETSYEQYF
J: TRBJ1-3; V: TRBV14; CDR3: CASSQGGYRRNTIYF
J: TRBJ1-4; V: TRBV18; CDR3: CASSPQGPGATNEKLFF
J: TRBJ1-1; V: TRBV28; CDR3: CASSPRENTEAFF
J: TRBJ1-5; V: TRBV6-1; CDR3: CASSADRVARSPQHF
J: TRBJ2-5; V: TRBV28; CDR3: CASTRGGSGETQYF
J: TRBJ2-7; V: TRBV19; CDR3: CASSPYVARAWEQYF
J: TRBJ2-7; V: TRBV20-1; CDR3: CSSNGNEQYF
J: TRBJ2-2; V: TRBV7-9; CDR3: CASSFSSGRAGELFF
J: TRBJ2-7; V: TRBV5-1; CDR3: CASSIPSDLYEQYF
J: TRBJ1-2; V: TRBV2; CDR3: CASSGLQGFYGYTF
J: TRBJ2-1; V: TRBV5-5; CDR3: CASSLGTGFEQFF
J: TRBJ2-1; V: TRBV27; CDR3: CASSPQRLGRNEQFF
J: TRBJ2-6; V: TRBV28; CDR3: CATTSGGFYSGANVLTF
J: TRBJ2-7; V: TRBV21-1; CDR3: CASSKERGNEQYF
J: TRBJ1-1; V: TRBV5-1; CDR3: CASSLYLRTSGNTEAFF
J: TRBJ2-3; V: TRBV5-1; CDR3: CASSLGTSNTQYF